These 26 T cell receptor beta chains were sequenced from one sample in a study of patients and donors after allogeneic stem cell transplantation. TCRdb fed the RT-PCR reads into MiXCR, producing one record per CDR3 protein. The sample lists about 57,000 distinct CDR3 sequences, less than 15% occurring once. Input material: blood, either unsorted or a sorted T cell fraction (not recorded which). Every receptor here comes from a human donor who was either an allogeneic HSCT recipient or a stem cell or donor lymphocyte infusion donor (not recorded which). It is not recorded whose cells these are; they may come from a transplant donor.

This clonotype has a count of ten or more. The chain uses TRBV20-1 and TRBJ2-7; possible D gene TRBD2, 5 bases. The CDR3 runs to 12 residues. Germline V lookup: CDR1 DFQATT, CDR2 SNEGSKA (reference sequence). Between the trimmed V and J ends, which lost 4 bases and 0 bases, there was a span of 7 bases. CDR3 amino acids: CSAIGSSYEQYF. Here the CDR3 DNA reads TGCAGTGCTATAGGGAGCTCCTACGAGCAGTACTTC.

J is TRBJ2-1 and V is TRBV29-1; 13 positions match TRBD2. CDR1 SQVTM and CDR2 ANQGSEA come from the germline V gene. This CDR3 is built from 20 residues. The junction had 12 bases not matched to a gene; V was cut back by 1 base and J by 0 bases. CDR3 bases: TGCAGCGTTGAAGGTGGGACTAGCGGGACCGACCGTCTCTCCTACAATGAGCAGTTCTTC. Encoded protein: CSVEGGTSGTDRLSYNEQFF.

This clonotype was observed a few times. The J gene is TRBJ1-5, the V gene TRBV7-9; D is perhaps TRBD1 (6 bases). This CDR3 has 14 amino acids. The germline V gene has CDR1 SEHNR and CDR2 FQNEAQ (reference sequence). With 4 bases removed from V and 1 base from J, the gap between germline ends came to 8 bases. CDR3: CASSSQGSNQPQHF. In nucleotides, the CDR3 is TGTGCCAGCAGCTCCCAGGGGAGCAATCAGCCCCAGCATTTT.

The rearrangement links TRBV15 to TRBJ2-2; D is possibly TRBD1 or TRBD2 (5 bases each). This CDR3 has 14 residues. Deletions cut 0 bases from V and 6 bases from J, with 8 bases between. In germline, CDR1 is LNHNV, CDR2 YYDKDF (reference sequence). CDR3 sequence: CATSRDQGPGELFF. CDR3 nucleotide sequence: TGTGCCACCAGCAGAGATCAGGGACCCGGGGAGCTGTTTTTT.

The chain uses TRBV5-1 and TRBJ2-4; 11 bases line up with TRBD1. This CDR3 region has 15 residues. V was pared by 2 bases and J by 3 bases, with 1 base of the junction left unmatched. Germline V CDR1 and CDR2: SGHRS, YFSETQ. This CDR3 is CASSFGTGGKNIQYF. In nucleotides, the CDR3 is TGCGCCAGCAGCTTTGGGACAGGGGGCAAAAACATTCAGTACTTC.

This clonotype was detected ten times or more. The rearrangement joins TRBV7-9 to TRBJ1-2; D is ambiguous. V lost 5 bases and J lost 9, with 13 bases in between. This CDR3 is 12 amino acids long. Germline V gene data show CDR1 as SEHNR and CDR2 as FQNEAQ (reference sequence). CDR3 residues: CASSPEKRSYTF. The CDR3, as DNA: TGTGCCAGCAGCCCGGAGAAGCGCAGCTACACCTTC.

This CDR3 is CASSFRLAVLSEQYF. In DNA form, the CDR3 reads TGTGCCAGCAGTTTTAGACTAGCGGTCCTTTCCGAGCAGTACTTC. J is TRBJ2-7 and V is TRBV27, with 9 bases aligning to TRBD2. In germline, CDR1 is MNHEY, CDR2 SMNVEV (reference sequence). The CDR3 loop spans 15 amino acids. The junction had 9 bases not matched to a gene; V was cut back by 3 bases and J by 6 bases.

This clonotype was seen many times. The chain combines TRBV7-9 with TRBJ1-2; a weak D match, TRBD1 (6 bases). V lost 6 bases and J lost 2, with 16 bases in between. The CDR3 extends over 15 amino acids. The germline V gene has CDR1 SEHNR and CDR2 FQNEAQ (reference sequence). The CDR3 region has the DNA TGTGCCAGCAGTGGGATCAGGGGTAGCAACTATGGCTACACCTTC. Translated: CASSGIRGSNYGYTF. Using reference TRBV7-9 and TRBJ1-2 for the parts outside the CDR3, the full variable domain is DTGVSQNPRHKITKRGQNVTFRCDPISEHNRLYWYRQTLGQGPEFLTYFQNEAQLEKSRLLSDRFSAERPKGSFSTLEIQRTEQGDSAMYLCASSGIRGSNYGYTFGSGTRLTVV.

J is TRBJ1-1 and V is TRBV5-4; 7 bases match TRBD1. Germline V gene sequence: CDR1 SGHNT, CDR2 YYREEE (reference sequence). This CDR3 comprises 14 residues. V trimming: 4 bases; J trimming: 4 bases; junction bases outside the gene matches: 7. In DNA, the CDR3 is TGTGCCAGCAGCCTGGACAGGTATGGCACTGAAGCTTTCTTT. This sequence encodes CASSLDRYGTEAFF.

Notes on this clonotype: Germline is not matched at one junction end, which may reflect a read error. J is TRBJ2-1 and V is TRBV7-9, with D unclear. CDR1 is SEHNR and CDR2 is FQNEAQ in the germline V gene (reference sequence). The CDR3 sequence is 9 residues long. The CDR3 DNA sequence: TGTGCCAGCAGCCAGACTGGTATCTTC. Translated: CASSQTGIF.

This clonotype came up many times. The chain has TRBV29-1 and TRBJ1-1, with D possibly matching TRBD1 (6 bases). Trimming shortened V by 6 bases and J by 5 bases, and 10 bases separated the two germline ends. CDR1 and CDR2 from the germline V gene are SQVTM and ANQGSEA. CDR3 length: 11 residues. CDR3 nucleotide sequence: TGCAGCGTCGATAGGGGGACTGAAGCTTTCTTT. Translation: CSVDRGTEAFF.

The CDR3 loop reads CAGRTGTYEQYF. CDR3 nucleotides: TGTGCCGGAAGGACAGGTACCTACGAGCAGTACTTC. The chain links TRBV7-9 to TRBJ2-7, with 7 bases identical to TRBD1. Germline V gene lookup returns CDR1 SEHNR and CDR2 FQNEAQ (reference sequence). J was trimmed by 2 bases and V by 11 bases; bases with no gene match: 6. The CDR3 consists of 12 residues. The complete variable domain, with remaining parts taken from reference TRBV7-9 and TRBJ2-7, reads DTGVSQNPRHKITKRGQNVTFRCDPISEHNRLYWYRQTLGQGPEFLTYFQNEAQLEKSRLLSDRFSAERPKGSFSTLEIQRTEQGDSAMYLCAGRTGTYEQYFGPGTRLTVT.

The CDR3 sequence: CAISVNRHSADEQFF. In DNA form, the CDR3 reads TGTGCCATCAGTGTCAACCGCCACTCAGCAGATGAGCAGTTCTTC. The chain links TRBV10-3 to TRBJ2-1; unclear D gene. The V gene lost 4 bases and the J gene lost 8 bases, with 18 bases spanning the gap. Germline V lookup: CDR1 ENHRY, CDR2 SYGVKD. The CDR3 runs 15 residues.

This clonotype was seen many times. CDR3 in DNA: TGCGCCAGCAGCCAAGCCTCGCCTGTGGACAGGGGGAACACTGAAGCTTTCTTT. It is translated as CASSQASPVDRGNTEAFF. V and J are TRBV4-1 and TRBJ1-1; 9 bases are a match to TRBD1. The CDR3 is 18 amino acids. The germline gives CDR1 MGHRA, CDR2 YSYEKL. With V trimmed by 1 base and J by 1 base, 10 bases remained unmatched.

There are many counts of this clonotype. The V call is TRBV27, the J call TRBJ1-5, with D possibly TRBD1 on 6 matching bases. Germline assignment: CDR1 MNHEY and CDR2 SMNVEV (reference sequence). Trimming removed 3 bases from V and 6 bases from J, with 21 bases in between. The CDR3 is 17 residues long. The CDR3 DNA follows: TGTGCCAGCAGTTTGACCTCTCAGGGGCGAGTGCGTCAGCCCCAGCATTTT. It translates to CASSLTSQGRVRQPQHF.

This clonotype was picked up a small number of times. V and J are TRBV5-6 and TRBJ1-1; D ambiguous. CDR3 length: 12 residues. V was trimmed by 4 bases and J by 8 bases, leaving 12 bases between them. Germline CDR1 and CDR2: SGHDT and YYEEEE. This CDR3 reads CASSPSGTEAFF. The CDR3 DNA follows: TGTGCCAGCAGCCCCTCCGGTACAGAAGCTTTCTTT.

This clonotype occurred a few times. The chain uses TRBV29-1 and TRBJ2-5, with D unclear. Trimming stripped 1 base from V and 5 bases from J, with 2 bases between. The CDR3 is made up of 10 amino acids. Germline CDR1 is SQVTM and CDR2 is ANQGSEA. The chain's CDR3 is CSVEGETQYF. CDR3 nucleotide sequence: TGCAGCGTTGAAGGCGAGACCCAGTACTTC.

The gene calls are TRBV7-9 and TRBJ2-7; 8 bases map to TRBD2. CDR1 and CDR2 from the germline V gene are SEHNR and FQNEAQ (reference sequence). V lost 5 bases, J lost 3 bases, and 3 bases stayed unmatched. The CDR3 covers 13 residues. The CDR3 is CASSPTSDYEQYF. Here the CDR3 DNA reads TGTGCCAGCAGCCCGACTAGCGACTACGAGCAGTACTTC. Full variable domain (remainder filled in from reference TRBV7-9 and TRBJ2-7): DTGVSQNPRHKITKRGQNVTFRCDPISEHNRLYWYRQTLGQGPEFLTYFQNEAQLEKSRLLSDRFSAERPKGSFSTLEIQRTEQGDSAMYLCASSPTSDYEQYFGPGTRLTVT.

The table lists this clonotype with many counts. This chain links TRBV11-3 with TRBJ1-4; D might be TRBD1 (6 bases). In germline, CDR1 is SGHNT, CDR2 YENEEA. The V and J ends lost 3 bases and 0 bases respectively, with 14 bases between them. The CDR3 runs 17 residues. In nucleotides, the CDR3 is TGTGCCAGCAGCTTTCAGGGGATGGGAACAACTAATGAAAAACTGTTTTTT. Its translation is CASSFQGMGTTNEKLFF.

This clonotype was detected ten times or more. This chain connects TRBV6-5 to TRBJ1-2; D ambiguous. Germline lookup yields CDR1 MNHEY and CDR2 SVGAGI. V dropped 7 bases and J dropped 0 bases, with 12 bases sitting between them. The CDR3 runs to 14 residues. The CDR3 coding sequence is TGTGCCAGCATTGGTGTCGGCACTAACTATGGCTACACCTTC. Translated: CASIGVGTNYGYTF.

This clonotype was counted ten times or more. The CDR3 reads CASSYTWTGNSNQPQHF. DNA of the CDR3: TGCGCCAGCAGCTACACCTGGACAGGGAATAGCAATCAGCCCCAGCATTTT. This chain links TRBV10-2 with TRBJ1-5, with TRBD1 identical over 8 bases. This CDR3 spans 17 amino acids. J gave up 0 bases and V 6 bases, and 10 bases lay outside the gene matches. Germline lookup yields CDR1 WSHSY and CDR2 SAAADI.

The gene calls are TRBV4-1 and TRBJ2-7; 8 nucleotides line up with TRBD1. The J segment lost 3 bases and the V segment lost 1 base, leaving 5 bases of the junction unmatched. This CDR3 has 15 residues. Germline CDR1 and CDR2: MGHRA and YSYEKL. CDR3 amino acids: CASSQAGTGVYEQYF. The CDR3 bases are TGCGCCAGCAGCCAAGCTGGGACAGGAGTCTACGAGCAGTACTTC.

The CDR3 region has the DNA TGTGCCAGCAGTTACTCGGGAGCCAGGGGGGCCGGGGAGCTGTTTTTT. Its protein is CASSYSGARGAGELFF. The rearrangement joins TRBV6-6 to TRBJ2-2; TRBD1 might be the D (7 bases). Germline values: CDR1 MNHNY, CDR2 SVGAGI (reference sequence). This CDR3 is built from 16 residues. Trimming pared 0 bases from V and 6 bases from J, leaving 14 bases between.

Only a few counts were recorded for this clonotype. This chain connects TRBV3-1 to TRBJ2-5, with D perhaps TRBD1 or TRBD2 (6 bases each). CDR3 length: 18 residues. Trimming removed 4 bases from V and 3 bases from J, with 24 bases in between. Germline assignment: CDR1 LGHDT and CDR2 YNNKEL (reference sequence). Here the CDR3 DNA reads TGTGCCAGCAGCCGCGGGACACTCAGACCCCAGGGTGAAGAGACCCAGTACTTC. It codes for CASSRGTLRPQGEETQYF.

There are a few counts of this clonotype. The V call is TRBV4-1, the J call TRBJ1-5; D not certain. V lost 2 bases and J lost 5, with 13 bases in between. CDR1 MGHRA and CDR2 YSYEKL come from the germline V gene. The CDR3 is 15 residues long. Here the CDR3 reads CASSQTLGDYQPQHF. Written as DNA, the CDR3 is TGCGCCAGCAGCCAAACCCTGGGAGACTATCAGCCCCAGCATTTT.

Ten or more counts support this clonotype. This chain joins TRBV6-5 and TRBJ1-6, with unresolved D. This CDR3 is 12 amino acids long. V gave up 4 bases and J gave up 7 bases, with 5 bases separating them. Germline assignment: CDR1 MNHEY and CDR2 SVGAGI. This CDR3 is CASSFPNSPLHF. In nucleotides, the CDR3 is TGTGCCAGCAGTTTCCCAAATTCACCCCTCCACTTT.